This note documents a single T cell receptor (beta chain) sequence. This specimen belongs to a study of blood T cell repertoires in COVID-19. The wider study: Samples representing acute and convalescent COVID-19 were sourced from the United States, Italy and Spain. PBMCs, B-cell-depleted T cells, or T cells provided the cDNA or gDNA that made up the material.

Authors' processing steps: Nucleated cell counts were estimated from reference gene primer amplification. Generated by immunoSEQ multiplex PCR, the TCRdb table keeps only in-frame clones and is missing some. Clone size and the V and J calls come from that table; the DNA yielded D and trimming. The table includes about 70,000 clones, about 93% detected once. Germline V gives CDR1 SGDLS, CDR2 YYNGEE. The CDR3 runs 14 residues. J gave up 7 bases and V 4 bases, and 3 bases lay outside the gene matches. What was sequenced was peripheral blood. The receptor comes from a human donor in a cohort sampled during active COVID-19. The gene calls are TRBV9 and TRBJ1-4, with 11 bases fitting TRBD1. This chain's CDR3 is CASSLGTGGEKLFF. The CDR3 nucleotides read TGTGCCAGCAGCTTAGGGACAGGGGGTGAAAAACTGTTTTTT.